The 15 T cell receptor beta chains listed next were all sequenced from one sample in a study of cytomegalovirus exposure and HLA in healthy donors. PCR amplification relied on 60 Vbeta primers (plus 13 Jbeta primers). Repertoires were generated with immunoSEQ multiplex PCR, while TCRdb's copy carries only in-frame clones and drops some. Of a few hundred thousand clones listed, around 81% were seen once; the top ten hold 8%. The specimen sequenced was PBMCs. These receptor sequences come from a woman in her sixties or seventies in good health and CMV-seropositive.

The chain links TRBV30 to TRBJ1-1; D is ambiguous. Germline CDR1 reads GTSNPN; CDR2 reads SVGIG (reference sequence). The CDR3 sequence is 14 residues long. Trimming took off 3 bases at V and 0 bases at J, with 11 bases between the two ends. The CDR3 region has the DNA TGTGCCTGGAGACCACTTTTTTTGAACACTGAAGCTTTCTTT. The encoded protein is CAWRPLFLNTEAFF. The whole variable domain, filled in from reference TRBV30 and TRBJ1-1, reads SQTIHQWPATLVQPVGSPLSLECTVEGTSNPNLYWYRQAAGRGLQLLFYSVGIGQISSEVPQNLSASRPQDRQFILSSKKLLLSDSGFYLCAWRPLFLNTEAFFGQGTRLTVV.

The chain combines TRBV5-1 with TRBJ1-1, with TRBD1 matching over 7 bases. Losses at the gene ends were 4 bases for V and 4 bases for J; bases not matched to a gene: 7. The CDR3 has 14 amino acids. Germline CDR1 SGHRS, CDR2 YFSETQ. The CDR3 DNA reads TGCGCCAGCAGCGGGACAGTCTCTGTCACTGAAGCTTTCTTT. Residues: CASSGTVSVTEAFF. Filled out from reference TRBV5-1 and TRBJ1-1, the complete variable domain reads KAGVTQTPRYLIKTRGQQVTLSCSPISGHRSVSWYQQTPGQGLQFLFEYFSETQRNKGNFPGRFSGRQFSNSRSEMNVSTLELGDSALYLCASSGTVSVTEAFFGQGTRLTVV.

This chain links TRBV28 with TRBJ2-2, with TRBD2 identical over 9 bases. Looked up from germline, CDR1 is MDHEN and CDR2 is SYDVKM. This CDR3 has 17 amino acids. J lost 4 bases, V lost 4 bases, and 10 bases had no gene match. In DNA, the CDR3 is TGTGCCAGCAGTTCGCTTCCGGGACTAGCCTCCACCGGGGAGCTGTTTTTT. Protein: CASSSLPGLASTGELFF.

This clone was picked up one time. The rearrangement joins TRBV30 to TRBJ2-7; perhaps TRBD2 as D (5 bases). The CDR3 is made up of 12 amino acids. V was cut by 1 base and J by 2 bases, with 6 bases left in between. Germline V gives CDR1 GTSNPN, CDR2 SVGIG (reference sequence). The CDR3 sequence: CAWSGGAYEQYF. The CDR3 nucleotides are TGTGCCTGGAGTGGGGGAGCCTACGAGCAGTACTTC.

The chain carries TRBV5-1 and TRBJ2-1; TRBD2 matches at 9 bases. CDR1 SGHRS and CDR2 YFSETQ come from the germline V gene. The CDR3 length is 16 residues. V lost 4 bases, J lost 7 bases, and 12 bases stayed unmatched. The chain's CDR3 is CASSLFSGSFMNEQFF. For the CDR3, the DNA is TGCGCCAGCAGCCTCTTTAGCGGGAGTTTTATGAATGAGCAGTTCTTC.

The rearrangement joins TRBV19 to TRBJ2-2; 8 bases match TRBD1. The junction had 12 bases not matched to a gene; V was cut back by 5 bases and J by 1 base. This CDR3 is built from 18 residues. From germline, CDR1 is LNHDA and CDR2 SQIVND (reference sequence). The CDR3 loop reads CASSSHPGQGLNTGELFF. The CDR3 DNA follows: TGTGCCAGTAGTTCCCACCCTGGACAGGGCCTGAACACCGGGGAGCTGTTTTTT.

The rearrangement links TRBV5-5 to TRBJ1-1, with 7 bases lining up with TRBD1. V was clipped by 2 bases and J by 4 bases; unmatched bases: 5. Germline assignment: CDR1 SGHKS and CDR2 YYEKEE (reference sequence). The CDR3 loop spans 14 amino acids. The CDR3 DNA sequence: TGTGCCAGCAGCTTTTCAGGGGGATCCACTGAAGCTTTCTTT. Translation: CASSFSGGSTEAFF.

This CDR3 reads CASSQVETGGPYEQYF. The CDR3 DNA follows: TGCGCCAGCAGCCAAGTGGAGACAGGGGGCCCCTACGAGCAGTACTTC. The chain joins TRBV4-1 to TRBJ2-7; 10 nucleotides align to TRBD1. This CDR3 is built from 16 residues. V lost 1 base, J lost 2 bases, and 5 bases stayed unmatched. Germline CDR1 is MGHRA and CDR2 is YSYEKL.

The V and J genes are TRBV20-1 and TRBJ2-3, with a possible D match to TRBD2 (6 bases). This CDR3 has 11 residues. V was shortened by 2 bases and J by 8 bases, with 8 bases between the two germline ends. Germline V gene lookup returns CDR1 DFQATT and CDR2 SNEGSKA (reference sequence). CDR3 nucleotide sequence: TGCAGTGCTAGATCCGGGGGTACGCAGTATTTT. Translating gives CSARSGGTQYF.

The V and J genes are TRBV29-1 and TRBJ2-1, with 10 bases aligning to TRBD2. Germline loops: CDR1 SQVTM, CDR2 ANQGSEA. The V and J ends lost 6 bases and 7 bases, in that order; junction bases with no gene match: 6. The CDR3 runs to 13 residues. CDR3 coding DNA: TGCAGCGTGGCAGCGGGAGGGAGGAATGAGCAGTTCTTC. The encoded protein is CSVAAGGRNEQFF.

This clone was seen only a few times. The V and J genes are TRBV4-1 and TRBJ1-1, with D maybe TRBD1 (5 bases). V was shortened by 2 bases and J by 2 bases, with 9 bases between the two germline ends. CDR1 is MGHRA and CDR2 is YSYEKL in the germline V gene. The CDR3 loop spans 14 amino acids. The CDR3 DNA is TGCGCCAGCAGCCAATTGACAGAAAACACTGAAGCTTTCTTT. This encodes CASSQLTENTEAFF.

This sequence joins TRBV14 and TRBJ1-2, with unresolved D. V was clipped by 1 base and J by 4 bases, with 13 bases between them. Germline V gene data show CDR1 as SGHDN and CDR2 as FVKESK. The CDR3 length is 15 residues. The CDR3: CASSQVVSGFYGYTF. The CDR3 coding sequence is TGTGCCAGCAGCCAAGTCGTGTCGGGGTTCTATGGCTACACCTTC.

This clone was counted between two and nine times. The chain joins TRBV5-1 to TRBJ2-5, with 13 bases identical to TRBD2. The CDR3 has 16 residues. V lost 4 bases, J lost 7 bases, and 10 bases stayed unmatched. The germline V gene encodes CDR1 SGHRS and CDR2 YFSETQ. CDR3 amino acids: CASSVGTSGTLGTQYF. In nucleotides, the CDR3 is TGCGCCAGCAGCGTCGGGACTAGCGGGACGCTGGGGACCCAGTACTTC.

This clone appeared once. The rearrangement joins TRBV19 to TRBJ1-2; the D is unclear. The CDR3 has 15 amino acids. V lost 3 bases to trimming and J lost 0 bases, with 11 bases between them. The germline V gene has CDR1 LNHDA and CDR2 SQIVND (reference sequence). The CDR3 bases are TGTGCCAGTAGTATTCGGGTCGGGACTAACTATGGCTACACCTTC. This sequence encodes CASSIRVGTNYGYTF.

This sequence joins TRBV7-6 and TRBJ2-1; TRBD1 matches 8 bases. V lost 5 bases, J lost 2 bases, and 5 bases stayed unmatched. This CDR3 is built from 15 residues. From germline, CDR1 is SGHVS and CDR2 FNYEAQ. CDR3 nucleotides: TGTGCCAGCAGCCCTTCGGGACAGGCCTACAATGAGCAGTTCTTC. This sequence encodes CASSPSGQAYNEQFF. Full variable domain (rest looked up from reference TRBV7-6 and TRBJ2-1): GAGVSQSPRYKVTKRGQDVALRCDPISGHVSLYWYRQALGQGPEFLTYFNYEAQQDKSGLPNDRFSAERPEGSISTLTIQRTEQRDSAMYRCASSPSGQAYNEQFFGPGTRLTVL.